Below, 19 T cell receptor beta chains from the same sample are listed, as sequenced in a study of graft-versus-host responses after intestinal transplantation. Co-plating was performed using around 200,000 CFSE-labeled responder cells and around 200,000 irradiated, violet-dye-labeled stimulator cells. Using immunoSEQ multiplex PCR, the repertoire was profiled, and TCRdb retains in-frame clones only, with some absent. In the table there are under 15,000 clones, roughly 32% of which are singletons. Sample: alloreactive CD8+ T cells from a mixed lymphocyte reaction culture, taken before intestinal transplant. Subset specified: CFSE-low proliferating T cells sorted from approximately six-day pre-transplant mixed lymphocyte reaction (GvH or HvG direction). Receptor source: a human patient who received an intestinal transplant.

The rearrangement uses TRBV4-2 and TRBJ1-4, with D perhaps TRBD1 (5 bases). The CDR3 is 17 residues long. CDR1 LGHNA and CDR2 YNFKEQ come from the germline V gene. Trimming removed 4 bases at V and 0 bases at J, with 15 bases between. For the CDR3, the DNA is TGTGCCAGCAGCCCGGGGCCTTACTTGGCAACTAATGAAAAACTGTTTTTT. This encodes CASSPGPYLATNEKLFF.

The gene calls are TRBV9 and TRBJ2-3, with D unclear. V dropped 0 bases and J dropped 2 bases, with 10 bases sitting between them. Germline V gives CDR1 SGDLS, CDR2 YYNGEE. The length of the CDR3 is 15 residues. The CDR3 coding sequence is TGTGCCAGCAGCGTAGTTGCCCTCGCCACAGATACGCAGTATTTT. It is translated as CASSVVALATDTQYF. Full variable domain (missing parts from reference TRBV9 and TRBJ2-3): DSGVTQTPKHLITATGQRVTLRCSPRSGDLSVYWYQQSLDQGLQFLIQYYNGEERAKGNILERFSAQQFPDLHSELNLSSLELGDSALYFCASSVVALATDTQYFGPGTRLTVL.

Judged by abundance, this clone is medium-sized. The rearrangement links TRBV4-1 to TRBJ1-2; D is unclear. CDR1 and CDR2 (germline): MGHRA, YSYEKL. This CDR3 region has 16 residues. The germline V and J ends were trimmed by 1 base and 3 bases, with 15 bases remaining between them. CDR3 amino acids: CASSQVGPPADYGYTF. The DNA for the CDR3 is TGCGCCAGCAGCCAAGTCGGCCCTCCTGCGGACTATGGCTACACCTTC.

This clone rates as medium-sized. The chain has TRBV6-1 and TRBJ2-7; TRBD1 might be the D (6 bases). Trimming stripped 2 bases from V and 4 bases from J, with 24 bases between. CDR3 length: 18 residues. Germline lookup yields CDR1 MNHNS and CDR2 SASEGT. The CDR3, as DNA: TGTGCCAGCAGTGAACCCCACCGGGACATGAGTTGGGGGTACGAGCAGTACTTC. Amino acids: CASSEPHRDMSWGYEQYF.

The chain employs TRBV9 and TRBJ2-7; the D gene could be TRBD1 or TRBD2 (5 bases each). With 4 bases removed from V and 0 bases from J, the gap between germline ends came to 11 bases. This CDR3 has 14 amino acids. Germline CDR1 reads SGDLS; CDR2 reads YYNGEE. CDR3 nucleotide sequence: TGTGCCAGCAGCCTGGGGGACGGCTCCTACGAGCAGTACTTC. It specifies CASSLGDGSYEQYF.

The chain uses TRBV5-5 and TRBJ1-1, with TRBD1 matching 7 bases. CDR3 length equals 12 residues. The ends lost 3 bases at V and 11 bases at J; junction bases unmatched: 7. Germline V gene sequence: CDR1 SGHKS, CDR2 YYEKEE (reference sequence). This chain's CDR3 is CASSSYGTVAFF. In nucleotides, the CDR3 is TGTGCCAGCAGCTCCTACGGGACAGTTGCTTTCTTT.

In nucleotides, the CDR3 is TGTGCCAGCAGTTATCGACAGGCCTTAAATGAAAAACTGTTTTTT. It translates to CASSYRQALNEKLFF. J is TRBJ1-4 and V is TRBV27; perhaps TRBD1 as D (6 bases). Trimming stripped 4 bases from V and 5 bases from J, with 14 bases between. This CDR3 is 15 amino acids long. The germline V gene has CDR1 MNHEY and CDR2 SMNVEV (reference sequence).

The chain uses TRBV4-1 and TRBJ2-7; 7 positions agree with TRBD2. The ends lost 3 bases at V and 7 bases at J; junction bases unmatched: 9. The CDR3 sequence is 14 residues long. CDR1 and CDR2 (germline): MGHRA, YSYEKL. The CDR3 sequence: CASSHPSSGGEQYF. Here the CDR3 DNA reads TGCGCCAGCAGCCACCCCAGTTCGGGGGGAGAGCAGTACTTC.

This clone was seen more than once but under ten times. The chain has TRBV27 and TRBJ2-3; the D gene is possibly TRBD2 (5 bases). V was clipped by 2 bases and J by 6 bases, with 9 bases between them. Looked up from germline, CDR1 is MNHEY and CDR2 is SMNVEV (reference sequence). The CDR3 loop spans 13 amino acids. The CDR3 bases are TGTGCCAGCAGTTTAACTAGTGAGGATACGCAGTATTTT. As protein: CASSLTSEDTQYF.

CDR3 bases: TGCAGCGTTATCGGCAGTCCCACTGAAGCTTTCTTT. Amino acids: CSVIGSPTEAFF. This chain links TRBV29-1 with TRBJ1-1; D is unclear. The CDR3 spans 12 residues. The V gene lost 5 bases and the J gene lost 4 bases, with 11 bases spanning the gap. The germline V gene has CDR1 SQVTM and CDR2 ANQGSEA.

The sample holds a few counts of this clone. The chain combines TRBV11-2 with TRBJ2-3, with TRBD2 identical over 13 bases. The J segment lost 6 bases and the V segment lost 1 base, leaving 7 bases of the junction unmatched. The CDR3 is 17 amino acids. The germline CDR1 and CDR2 sequences are SGHAT and FQNNGV. CDR3: CASSLGVLAGGPDTQYF. The CDR3 nucleotides are TGTGCCAGCAGCTTAGGGGTACTAGCGGGGGGGCCGGATACGCAGTATTTT.

This clone showed up just a few times. The chain employs TRBV7-3 and TRBJ2-2, with D hard to call. Trimming took off 0 bases at V and 6 bases at J, with 5 bases between the two ends. CDR1 is SGHTA, CDR2 FQGTGA, per germline. The CDR3 loop spans 13 amino acids. The CDR3 bases are TGTGCCAGCAGCTTAACCGTCCCCGGGGAGCTGTTTTTT. It yields the protein CASSLTVPGELFF.

This clone was seen a few times. The chain couples TRBV7-9 to TRBJ2-7, with D possibly being TRBD1 (6 bases). The CDR3 is 13 amino acids. The V gene lost 3 bases and the J gene lost 5 bases, with 11 bases spanning the gap. From germline, CDR1 is SEHNR and CDR2 FQNEAQ (reference sequence). In nucleotides, the CDR3 is TGTGCCAGCAGCTTCCCACAGGGAAACGAGCAGTACTTC. It yields the protein CASSFPQGNEQYF.

This clone ranks as medium-sized (0.01 to 0.1%). This specimen includes other DNA sequences encoding the same CDR3. V is TRBV7-6 and J is TRBJ2-7; 7 bases are shared with TRBD2. The length of the CDR3 is 14 residues. CDR1 SGHVS and CDR2 FNYEAQ come from the germline V gene. After removal of 8 bases from V and 1 base from J, the junction contained 8 bases not matched to a gene. CDR3 sequence (DNA): TGTGCCAGCTCCCTGGGGGGGGATTCCTACGAGCAGTACTTC. This encodes CASSLGGDSYEQYF. Filled out from reference TRBV7-6 and TRBJ2-7, the complete variable domain reads GAGVSQSPRYKVTKRGQDVALRCDPISGHVSLYWYRQALGQGPEFLTYFNYEAQQDKSGLPNDRFSAERPEGSISTLTIQRTEQRDSAMYRCASSLGGDSYEQYFGPGTRLTVT.

The chain links TRBV27 to TRBJ1-5; D remains ambiguous. Trimming took off 5 bases at V and 6 bases at J, with 11 bases between the two ends. The CDR3 runs 13 residues. CDR1 MNHEY and CDR2 SMNVEV come from the germline V gene (reference sequence). CDR3 residues: CASSAEVGQPQHF. CDR3 in DNA: TGTGCCAGCAGTGCCGAAGTGGGTCAGCCCCAGCATTTT.

The chain couples TRBV30 to TRBJ1-4; D uncertain. Germline CDR1 and CDR2: GTSNPN and SVGIG (reference sequence). V shed 1 base and J shed 12 bases, with 9 bases lying between them. The CDR3 has 11 amino acids. In DNA form, the CDR3 reads TGTGCCTGGAGTGGAGTGCGGGAACTGTTTTTT. Translated, it gives CAWSGVRELFF.

In this sample, this clone turned up a few times. The chain is built from TRBV7-9 and TRBJ2-7; unclear D gene. Trimming stripped 5 bases from V and 1 base from J, with 12 bases between. The CDR3 has 14 residues. CDR1 SEHNR and CDR2 FQNEAQ come from the germline V gene (reference sequence). The CDR3 loop is CASSPSHLSYEQYF. CDR3 coding DNA: TGTGCCAGCAGCCCGTCGCACTTATCCTACGAGCAGTACTTC.

Points on this clone: One end of the junction fails to match germline, which may point to a read error. The rearrangement links TRBV19 to TRBJ2-1, with 10 bases that match TRBD2. Germline-derived CDR1 and CDR2 are LNHDA and SQIVND (reference sequence). This CDR3 has 16 residues. The DNA for the CDR3 is TGTGCCAGTAGTCCCCGGACTAGCGGATCCTCCAATGAGCAGTTCTTC. It encodes CASSPRTSGSSNEQFF.

This clone has just a few counts. This chain joins TRBV27 and TRBJ2-7; D unclear. Trimming shortened V by 1 base and J by 1 base, and 11 bases separated the two germline ends. The CDR3 runs 15 residues. CDR1 and CDR2 (germline): MNHEY, SMNVEV (reference sequence). In DNA, the CDR3 is TGTGCCAGCAGTTTATTGGGCAGTTTATCCTACGAGCAGTACTTC. This sequence encodes CASSLLGSLSYEQYF.